This T cell receptor beta chain is drawn from a study of identifying expanded T cells in peripheral blood. Study outcomes and limitations: Across healthy donors, higher total template counts meant significantly greater approximately two-week count variance. Differentially abundant clones: roughly 1.2 between replicates, 15 to 17 at around 15 days, 19 to 20 at four.

The CDR3 totals 13 residues. V shed 3 bases and J shed 6 bases, with 11 bases lying between them. CDR1 and CDR2 (germline): PRHDT, FYEKMQ (reference sequence). Sequenced by immunoSEQ multiplex PCR; TCRdb stores in-frame clones only, minus some. The sample lists tens of thousands of clones, over 75% seen once, with approximately 5% in the top ten. This clone was counted between two and nine times. Antigen: not known. Collection occurred without any documented infections or immune events in donors. The receptor's source is a person aged 18-70 years in good health. The sample was blood. This rearrangement joins TRBV13 to TRBJ1-2; D not resolved. CDR3: CASSFNGDHGYTF. The CDR3 DNA sequence: TGTGCCAGCAGCTTTAATGGAGATCATGGCTACACCTTC.